This T cell receptor (beta chain) was sequenced for a study of CXCR3-negative and CXCR3-positive naive CD8 T cells. Broader study findings: Hydrophobicity was higher for TRB CDR3s found in CXCR3-positive naive cells than in CXCR3-negative naive cells.

cDNA libraries for TRB were generated by 5' RACE incorporating UMI labels. Reprocessing the 5' RACE reads, TCRdb reports a single entry for every CDR3 protein and omits DNA. The table for this sample gives around 63,000 distinct CDR3 sequences. CDR3 length: 15 amino acids. Germline CDR1 is SGHVS and CDR2 is FNYEAQ. A note on this clonotype: Its target is unknown.

The sorting of each CD8+ T cell subset was done in triplicate, at roughly 310,000 cells each. Sequences were obtained from naive CXCR3+ CD8+ T cells from blood. Specified subset: CD45RO-CCR7+CD27+CD95- naive CD8+ T cells expressing CXCR3 (TNR3+). The V and J genes are TRBV7-6 and TRBJ2-1; TCRdb reports TRBD2, a call that lacks DNA to check it against. This TCR derives from a human donor in good health. Some clones in this sample may be carry-over from other donors' samples. The CDR3: CASSLFPSGGNEQFF.